The clone carrying this T cell receptor beta chain has a single count. The CDR3 is 14 amino acids. Germline CDR1 SGHRS, CDR2 YFSETQ. V shed 3 bases, J shed 6 bases, and the junction held 6 bases outside the gene matches. The entry originates in a study of blood T cell repertoires in COVID-19. At the level of the study: From the United States, Italy and Spain came samples of acute and convalescent COVID-19. The cDNA or gDNA used as material had been derived from T cells, B-cell-depleted T cells, or PBMCs.

Original methodology: Estimation of nucleated cell counts was performed using reference gene primer amplification. Some clones are missing from TCRdb's copy, which holds only in-frame ones; the method was immunoSEQ multiplex PCR. V and J calls and clone size are given by that table; D and trimming were obtained from the DNA. The table has about 270,000 clones, 85% to 90% seen once. The origin of this receptor is a human donor in a cohort sampled during active COVID-19. Input material: peripheral blood. The chain has TRBV5-1 and TRBJ2-1; 7 nucleotides match TRBD1. The CDR3: CASSSGQLRNEQFF. The DNA for the CDR3 is TGCGCCAGCAGCTCGGGACAGTTACGCAATGAGCAGTTCTTC.